Given below is one T cell receptor beta chain in context. Germline V lookup: CDR1 MNHEY, CDR2 SVGAGI. The V end lost 2 bases, the J end lost 4 bases, and 8 bases lay between the germline ends. The CDR3 length is 13 residues. This record comes from a study of blood T cell repertoires in COVID-19. At the level of the study: For recovered donors of Cohort 3, there were two negative PCRs, clearance, or symptom resolution. PBMCs, B-cell-depleted T cells, or T cells were the source of the cDNA or gDNA that made up the material.

As originally analysed: From reference gene primer amplification, estimates of nucleated cell counts were derived. TCRdb keeps only in-frame clones here, not all; method: immunoSEQ multiplex PCR. From that table come the V and J calls and clone size; the DNA was used to work out D and trimming. The table records about 170,000 clones, less than 80% of them present only once. Sequenced: PBMCs or T cells enriched from blood (not recorded which). The chain employs TRBV6-5 and TRBJ1-1; no firm D call. The receptor's source is a woman between 70 and 85 years old in a cohort exposed to, infected with or recovered from COVID-19 (not recorded which). CDR3 sequence reads: CASSYQEGTEAFF. CDR3 in DNA: TGTGCCAGCAGTTACCAGGAAGGCACTGAAGCTTTCTTT.